The entry below describes one TCR beta chain. Its antigen is undetermined. This entry is derived from a study of T cell responses to AZD1222 COVID-19 vaccine. Study-wide results and caveats: An increase in Spike-specific TCR breadth and depth was observed after two AZD1222 doses.

Generated by immunoSEQ multiplex PCR, the TCRdb table keeps only in-frame clones and is missing some. The data contain 130,000 to 150,000 clones, roughly 89% of them singletons. The CDR3 is made up of 14 amino acids. The germline CDR1 and CDR2 sequences are SGHDT and YYEEEE. Losses at the gene ends were 4 bases for V and 0 bases for J; bases not matched to a gene: 4. The source was peripheral blood, collected on day 0 of AZD1222 vaccination. The clonotype was recovered from an adult in good health. The chain has TRBV5-6 and TRBJ2-7; 7 nucleotides align to TRBD1. The CDR3, as DNA: TGTGCCAGCAGCAGGTCAGGGGGCTCCTACGAGCAGTACTTC. It encodes CASSRSGGSYEQYF.